The 4 T cell receptor beta chains below were found in one sample sequenced in a study of spatial heterogeneity in lung cancer. Described time point: sample taken at primary tumor resection. Via MiXCR, TCRdb re-called the 5' RACE reads, giving one row per CDR3 protein. The repertoire holds some 39,000 distinct CDR3 sequences, under 7.5% seen once, with around 45% in the top ten. The material was PBMCs, obtained at surgery. These receptors all come from a female donor with early-stage non-small cell lung cancer.

This clonotype appeared many times. This chain uses TRBV6-2 or TRBV6-3 with TRBJ1-6, with 7 bases aligning to TRBD1. Germline trimming cut 4 bases from V and 8 bases from J; bases unmatched to any gene: 8. Germline V CDR1 and CDR2: MNHEY, SVGEGT. The CDR3 loop spans 15 amino acids. The CDR3 protein is CASSSYDREHSPLHF. CDR3 sequence (DNA): TGTGCCAGCAGTTCCTACGACAGGGAACATTCACCCCTCCACTTT.

The chain employs TRBV6-2 or TRBV6-3 and TRBJ2-1; 8 bases match TRBD2. The ends lost 8 bases at V and 5 bases at J; junction bases unmatched: 11. The germline CDR1 and CDR2 sequences are MNHEY and SVGEGT. The CDR3 totals 15 residues. As DNA, the CDR3 is TGTGCCAGCGGTCCCGGGGGGGGGCTCGACAATGAGCAGTTCTTC. Its translation is CASGPGGGLDNEQFF.

This chain connects TRBV27 to TRBJ2-5; D is perhaps TRBD1 (6 bases). V was shortened by 5 bases and J by 5 bases, with 24 bases between the two germline ends. The CDR3 is made up of 17 amino acids. CDR1 MNHEY and CDR2 SMNVEV come from the germline V gene (reference sequence). The DNA for the CDR3 is TGTGCCAGCAGTCCCCCAAAGACAGGCAAAAGTGGTGAGACCCAGTACTTC. This sequence encodes CASSPPKTGKSGETQYF.

This clonotype was seen many times. This chain uses TRBV9 with TRBJ2-5; no firm D call. CDR3 length: 14 amino acids. Germline V lookup: CDR1 SGDLS, CDR2 YYNGEE. V was pared by 2 bases and J by 4 bases, with 12 bases between. The chain's CDR3 is CASSVASQTETQYF. Written as DNA, the CDR3 is TGTGCCAGCAGCGTGGCTAGTCAGACAGAGACCCAGTACTTC.